This passage covers 28 T cell receptor beta chains from one sample sequenced in a study of OX40 agonist ivuxolimab in advanced cancers. Generated by immunoSEQ multiplex PCR, the TCRdb table keeps only in-frame clones and is missing some. The sample lists more than 8,500 clones; approximately 70% were seen once. The sample in question was CD4+ or CD8+ T cells sorted from blood, obtained in a trial of the OX40 agonist ivuxolimab. The receptor set was obtained from an adult with an advanced solid tumor such as melanoma, head and neck, liver or kidney cancer.

By sample share, this clone is medium-sized (0.01 to 0.1%). This chain joins TRBV28 and TRBJ2-7; the match to TRBD2 covers 9 bases. The germline CDR1 and CDR2 sequences are MDHEN and SYDVKM. J gave up 0 bases and V 7 bases, and 7 bases lay outside the gene matches. The CDR3 consists of 15 residues. The CDR3, as DNA: TGTGCCAGCAACTTAGCGGGAGTCAGCTCCTACGAGCAGTACTTC. This encodes CASNLAGVSSYEQYF.

This clone was detected only a few times. The chain uses TRBV19 and TRBJ2-1, with 14 bases aligning to TRBD2. This CDR3 spans 19 amino acids. V trimming: 5 bases; J trimming: 0 bases; junction bases outside the gene matches: 9. The germline V gene encodes CDR1 LNHDA and CDR2 SQIVND (reference sequence). The CDR3 loop is CASSAGTSGRWGSYNEQFF. The DNA for the CDR3 is TGTGCCAGTAGTGCCGGGACTAGCGGGAGATGGGGCTCCTACAATGAGCAGTTCTTC.

This clone is deemed medium-sized. The rearrangement joins TRBV2 to TRBJ1-5, with D uncertain. This CDR3 is built from 13 residues. Germline lookup yields CDR1 SNHLY and CDR2 FYNNEI. Trimming left V 1 base short and J 7 bases short, with 8 bases between. The CDR3 DNA follows: TGTGCCAGCAGTGAAGGGGTAAGACAGCCCCAGCATTTT. It translates to CASSEGVRQPQHF. Full variable domain (rest looked up from reference TRBV2 and TRBJ1-5): EPEVTQTPSHQVTQMGQEVILRCVPISNHLYFYWYRQILGQKVEFLVSFYNNEISEKSEIFDDQFSVERPDGSNFTLKIRSTKLEDSAMYFCASSEGVRQPQHFGDGTRLSIL.

CDR3 loop: CASSSSTGITEAFF. In nucleotides, the CDR3 is TGTGCCAGCAGCTCCTCGACAGGGATCACTGAAGCTTTCTTT. The chain combines TRBV7-7 with TRBJ1-1; TRBD1 agrees at 7 bases. Germline V CDR1 and CDR2: SSHAT, FNYEAQ (reference sequence). The CDR3 totals 14 residues. V was pared by 4 bases and J by 4 bases, with 6 bases of the junction left unmatched.

This clone qualifies as medium-sized. The J gene is TRBJ2-3, the V gene TRBV4-2; TRBD2 aligns across 8 bases. The germline V gene encodes CDR1 LGHNA and CDR2 YNFKEQ. Trimming cost V 0 bases and J 2 bases; bases outside gene matches: 7. The CDR3 is made up of 17 amino acids. The CDR3 here is CASSQEWREDLTDTQYF. The CDR3 DNA is TGTGCCAGCAGCCAAGAATGGCGGGAGGACCTCACAGATACGCAGTATTTT.

A word on this clone: Because the CDR3 is missing its conserved closing phenylalanine or tryptophan, this is likely a read error. It is unclear where the CDR3 begins or ends on the DNA, so no DNA is shown, and the CDR3 is as TCRdb lists it. This sequence joins TRBV7-9 and TRBJ2-7; no check of the table's D call, TRBD1, against the DNA was made. The CDR3 contains 11 residues when both ends are counted. Germline V lookup: CDR1 SEHNR, CDR2 FQNEAQ (reference sequence). The CDR3 loop reads CASSLNREVIY.

The chain has TRBV21-1 and TRBJ1-2; TRBD1 is taken as the D call from the table, unchecked against the DNA. TRBV21-1 is listed as a pseudogene. The CDR3 is 16 amino acids. DNA of the CDR3: TGTGCCAGCAGCAGACCCTACCTGGACAGGAGCGATGGCTACACCTTC. It codes for CASSRPYLDRSDGYTF.

Notes on this clone: Other DNA sequences in the sample encode the same CDR3. The DNA of the CDR3 is TGTGCCAGCAGTGACTCAGACACAGATACGCAGTATTTT. Protein sequence: CASSDSDTDTQYF. The chain employs TRBV6-4 and TRBJ2-3; D gene uncertain. The CDR3 is 13 residues long. The germline CDR1 and CDR2 sequences are MRHNA and SNTAGT. The V and J ends lost 0 bases and 2 bases respectively, with 3 bases between them.

The chain combines TRBV7-6 with TRBJ2-1, with 10 nucleotides matching TRBD1. V lost 5 bases, J lost 7 bases, and 8 bases stayed unmatched. Germline CDR1 reads SGHVS; CDR2 reads FNYEAQ. The CDR3 length is 15 residues. The CDR3 region has the DNA TGTGCCAGCAGCCACTATGGGGACAGGGGTAATGAGCAGTTCTTC. Translated, it gives CASSHYGDRGNEQFF.

This chain uses TRBV27 with TRBJ1-1; no firm D call. The CDR3 totals 14 residues. Germline V gene data show CDR1 as MNHEY and CDR2 as SMNVEV (reference sequence). The V end lost 8 bases, the J end lost 0 bases, and 13 bases lay between the germline ends. The CDR3, as DNA: TGTGCCAGCCGTCACATCTGGGTGAACACTGAAGCTTTCTTT. This translates into CASRHIWVNTEAFF.

This clone was recorded at least ten times. The chain employs TRBV27 and TRBJ2-7, with D hard to call. Trimming removed 5 bases at V and 4 bases at J, with 9 bases between. Germline V gives CDR1 MNHEY, CDR2 SMNVEV (reference sequence). The CDR3 has 12 residues. Written as DNA, the CDR3 is TGTGCCAGCAGTCTGGGGAATTACGAGCAGTACTTC. This encodes CASSLGNYEQYF.

This chain uses TRBV7-9 with TRBJ2-4; TRBD2 is a possible D gene (6 bases). Per germline, CDR1 SEHNR and CDR2 FQNEAQ (reference sequence). The CDR3 extends over 14 amino acids. V shed 2 bases and J shed 8 bases, with 13 bases lying between them. Here the CDR3 DNA reads TGTGCCAGCAGCTTACCACCCGGGGAGGACATTCAGTACTTC. Translating gives CASSLPPGEDIQYF.

The chain is built from TRBV5-1 and TRBJ1-1, with D hard to call. In germline, CDR1 is SGHRS, CDR2 YFSETQ. V lost 1 base and J 2 bases, leaving 9 bases between the germline ends. CDR3 length: 14 residues. CDR3 DNA: TGCGCCAGCAGCTTGTCTCAGATAAACACTGAAGCTTTCTTT. This gives the protein CASSLSQINTEAFF.

The chain recombines TRBV10-3 with TRBJ2-1, with unresolved D. The CDR3 length is 17 residues. Between the trimmed V and J ends, which lost 0 bases and 0 bases, there was a span of 12 bases. Germline loops: CDR1 ENHRY, CDR2 SYGVKD. This CDR3 is CAISESSVASSYNEQFF. The CDR3 DNA follows: TGTGCCATCAGTGAGTCGAGTGTGGCTAGCTCCTACAATGAGCAGTTCTTC.

The chain carries TRBV11-3 and TRBJ2-2; 8 nucleotides agree with TRBD2. Per germline, CDR1 SGHNT and CDR2 YENEEA. The CDR3 has 15 residues. V lost 2 bases to trimming and J lost 7 bases; unmatched junction nucleotides: 6. CDR3 DNA sequence: TGTGCCAGCAGCTTATCTACAGGGACTAGCGGGGAGCTGTTTTTT. Its protein product is CASSLSTGTSGELFF.

This chain joins TRBV11-2 and TRBJ2-1; D is ambiguous. Per germline, CDR1 SGHAT and CDR2 FQNNGV. The CDR3 extends over 15 amino acids. V was trimmed by 1 base and J by 2 bases, leaving 9 bases between them. The CDR3 reads CASSLGSYTYNEQFF. DNA for the CDR3: TGTGCCAGCAGCTTAGGTAGTTACACCTACAATGAGCAGTTCTTC.

The chain combines TRBV10-1 with TRBJ2-2, with D perhaps assigned TRBD1 or TRBD2 (6 bases each). The ends were cut back, 0 bases at V and 1 base at J, with 18 bases in the middle. The germline CDR1 and CDR2 sequences are WNHNN and SYGVQD (reference sequence). This CDR3 has 19 amino acids. The CDR3 is CASSESTLWGARNTGELFF. For the CDR3, the DNA is TGCGCCAGCAGTGAGTCGACCTTATGGGGGGCACGGAACACCGGGGAGCTGTTTTTT.

The CDR3 bases are TGTGCCAGCAGGTCGATGCTAGCGGGAGGTGAGCAGTTCTTC. Translation: CASRSMLAGGEQFF. The chain recombines TRBV2 with TRBJ2-1; 11 bases are a match to TRBD2. V trimming: 6 bases; J trimming: 9 bases; junction bases outside the gene matches: 7. The CDR3 contains 14 residues. Germline CDR1 reads SNHLY; CDR2 reads FYNNEI. The entire variable domain, with the rest obtained from reference TRBV2 and TRBJ2-1, is as follows: EPEVTQTPSHQVTQMGQEVILRCVPISNHLYFYWYRQILGQKVEFLVSFYNNEISEKSEIFDDQFSVERPDGSNFTLKIRSTKLEDSAMYFCASRSMLAGGEQFFGPGTRLTVL.

This clone has at least ten counts. This chain links TRBV10-3 with TRBJ1-2; D is unclear. This CDR3 contains 16 residues. The germline V and J ends were trimmed by 2 bases and 0 bases, with 13 bases remaining between them. The germline V gene has CDR1 ENHRY and CDR2 SYGVKD. The CDR3 sequence is CAISEVADRSNYGYTF. The DNA for the CDR3 is TGTGCCATCAGTGAGGTCGCGGACCGTTCTAACTATGGCTACACCTTC.

V usage is TRBV27 and J usage is TRBJ1-5; D is possibly TRBD1 (6 bases). Trimming took off 5 bases at V and 9 bases at J, with 20 bases between the two ends. CDR3 size: 15 residues. CDR1 and CDR2 (germline): MNHEY, SMNVEV (reference sequence). CDR3 region: CASSTTGSFSGPQHF. DNA of the CDR3: TGTGCCAGCAGTACCACAGGGAGTTTCTCCGGGCCCCAGCATTTT.

This clone came up a few times. DNA of the CDR3: TGTGCCAGTAGTTCACGGGACAGGGTGGGCCCTTACACCTTC. It is translated as CASSSRDRVGPYTF. The chain links TRBV19 to TRBJ1-2; 9 bases align to TRBD1. This CDR3 spans 14 amino acids. V lost 5 bases and J lost 11; bases outside the gene matches: 12. From germline, CDR1 is LNHDA and CDR2 SQIVND (reference sequence).

The chain uses TRBV11-2 and TRBJ2-7; the match to TRBD2 covers 8 bases. Germline V gives CDR1 SGHAT, CDR2 FQNNGV. The CDR3 runs to 16 residues. The ends lost 1 base at V and 1 base at J; junction bases unmatched: 6. In nucleotides, the CDR3 is TGTGCCAGCAGCTTAGGTCCGGGCGGGGGGTCCTACGAGCAGTACTTC. Amino acid sequence: CASSLGPGGGSYEQYF.

The table lists this clone with a few counts. This rearrangement joins TRBV10-3 to TRBJ1-1; maybe TRBD1 (5 bases). The CDR3 is 14 amino acids. Trimming removed 10 bases from V and 4 bases from J, with 19 bases in between. Germline V gene sequence: CDR1 ENHRY, CDR2 SYGVKD. The CDR3 reads CATGGPGDGTEAFF. As DNA, the CDR3 is TGTGCCACCGGGGGACCGGGGGACGGCACTGAAGCTTTCTTT.

The rearrangement uses TRBV5-1 and TRBJ2-1; TRBD2 agrees at 11 bases. The CDR3 has 20 amino acids. The germline V gene has CDR1 SGHRS and CDR2 YFSETQ. The V gene end was trimmed by 2 bases and the J gene end by 0 bases; junction bases not matched to a gene: 13. The CDR3 DNA sequence: TGCGCCAGCAGCTTCCCCATTACTAGCGGGAGATCAAGCTCCTACAATGAGCAGTTCTTC. This gives the protein CASSFPITSGRSSSYNEQFF.

For the CDR3, the DNA is TGTGCCAGTAGTATCGGAGGCCTCACCGGCTACACCTTC. Translating gives CASSIGGLTGYTF. The chain links TRBV19 to TRBJ1-2; D unclear. With 3 bases removed from V and 8 bases from J, the gap between germline ends came to 13 bases. The CDR3 runs to 13 residues. Germline V gives CDR1 LNHDA, CDR2 SQIVND (reference sequence).

CDR3 sequence reads: CASSTAHQASTGELFF. The DNA of the CDR3 is TGTGCCAGCAGCACTGCTCACCAGGCTAGCACCGGGGAGCTGTTTTTT. The chain uses TRBV11-2 and TRBJ2-2; D is ambiguous. V shed 5 bases and J shed 4 bases, with 17 bases lying between them. Looked up from germline, CDR1 is SGHAT and CDR2 is FQNNGV. This CDR3 is built from 16 residues.

This clone has more than one count but fewer than ten. The chain recombines TRBV27 with TRBJ2-7, with a possible D match to TRBD1 (7 bases). The CDR3 is 13 residues long. CDR1 MNHEY and CDR2 SMNVEV come from the germline V gene (reference sequence). Trimming took 5 bases from V and 7 from J, leaving 15 bases between them. For the CDR3, the DNA is TGTGCCAGCAGTCTCGGACAGGACTATGAGCAGTACTTC. Its translation is CASSLGQDYEQYF.

The rearrangement uses TRBV28 and TRBJ2-7; maybe TRBD1 (5 bases). Looked up from germline, CDR1 is MDHEN and CDR2 is SYDVKM. V was shortened by 2 bases and J by 0 bases, with 11 bases between the two germline ends. This CDR3 comprises 15 residues. The CDR3 region has the DNA TGTGCCAGCAGTTTAGCCGACAGTCCCTCCTACGAGCAGTACTTC. Its protein is CASSLADSPSYEQYF.